Below, one TCR beta chain is given with its context. Its target is unknown. CDR1 and CDR2 (germline): SGHTA, FQGNSA. This CDR3 region has 14 residues. Trimming pared 1 base from V and 0 bases from J, leaving 6 bases between. Researchers tagged individual cDNA molecules with unique molecular identifiers. TCRdb reprocessed the 5' RACE reads with MiXCR, giving one entry per CDR3 protein. This repertoire shows about 40,000 distinct CDR3 sequences, 4.7% found once; its top ten account for around 4.7%. The sample comes from a study of early T cells in non-severe SARS-CoV-2 infection. Study overall: The authors sequenced bulk RNA from unsorted whole blood, leaving chains unpaired.

Study-wide results and limits: Reliance on VDJdb matching favored anti-spike CD8 responses; private and CD4 specificities were missed.

V usage is TRBV7-2 and J usage is TRBJ2-5; D is unclear. Sequencing was performed on whole blood. This TCR derives from an adult who was a healthcare worker with PCR-confirmed SARS-CoV-2 infection or an uninfected control (not recorded which). The CDR3: CASSLGSYQETQYF. DNA for the CDR3: TGTGCCAGCAGCTTAGGGTCGTACCAAGAGACCCAGTACTTC.